This TCR beta chain is drawn from a study of blood T cell repertoires in COVID-19. Study-wide background: Both acute and convalescent COVID-19 samples were obtained from the United States, Italy and Spain. Sample material is recorded as cDNA or gDNA derived from T cells, B-cell-depleted T cells, or PBMCs.

Authors' analysis steps: Counts of nucleated cells, estimated from reference gene primer amplification, were obtained. Data came from immunoSEQ multiplex PCR; TCRdb stores just in-frame clones and leaves some out. V, J and clone size were drawn from that table, and D and trimming were deduced from the DNA. The sample records about 410,000 clones, around nine tenths being singletons. Germline V gene sequence: CDR1 SNHLY, CDR2 FYNNEI. V shed 10 bases, J shed 8 bases, and the junction held 5 bases outside the gene matches. This CDR3 comprises 12 residues. The Seattle patients joined while their infection was active and were tracked longitudinally afterward.

Sequencing used peripheral blood. The clonotype was recovered from a woman aged 40 to 50 with COVID-19, enrolled during active disease. The chain joins TRBV2 to TRBJ1-4; TRBD1 matches 9 bases. The CDR3 protein is CATSGTGEKLFF. The CDR3 DNA sequence: TGTGCCACGTCCGGGACAGGGGAAAAACTGTTTTTT.